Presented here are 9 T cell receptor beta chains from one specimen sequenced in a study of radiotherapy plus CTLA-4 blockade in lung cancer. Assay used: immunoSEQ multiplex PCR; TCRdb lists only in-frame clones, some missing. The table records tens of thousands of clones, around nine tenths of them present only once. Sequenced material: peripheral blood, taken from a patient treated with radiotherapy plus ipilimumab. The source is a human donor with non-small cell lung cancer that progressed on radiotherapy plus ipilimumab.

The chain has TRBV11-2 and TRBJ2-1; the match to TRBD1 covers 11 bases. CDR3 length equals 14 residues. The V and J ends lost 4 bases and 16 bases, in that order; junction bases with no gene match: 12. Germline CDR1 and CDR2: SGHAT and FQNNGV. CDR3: CASSSIPGQGANFF. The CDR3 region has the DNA TGTGCCAGCAGCTCCATACCTGGACAGGGGGCAAATTTCTTC.

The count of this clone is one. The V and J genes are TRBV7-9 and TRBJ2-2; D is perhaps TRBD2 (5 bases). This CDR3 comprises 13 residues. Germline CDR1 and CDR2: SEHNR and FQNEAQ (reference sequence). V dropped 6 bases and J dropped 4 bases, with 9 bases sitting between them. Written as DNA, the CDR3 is TGTGCCAGCAGGAGGGTAGGCACCGGGGAGCTGTTTTTT. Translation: CASRRVGTGELFF.

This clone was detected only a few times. CDR3 DNA: TGTGCCAGTAGTAAACAGGGTTGGGGCGGGGAGCTGTTTTTT. It codes for CASSKQGWGGELFF. This chain joins TRBV19 and TRBJ2-2, with D tentatively TRBD1 (6 bases). CDR1 and CDR2 (germline): LNHDA, SQIVND (reference sequence). The CDR3 consists of 14 residues. V was pared by 4 bases and J by 7 bases, with 13 bases between.

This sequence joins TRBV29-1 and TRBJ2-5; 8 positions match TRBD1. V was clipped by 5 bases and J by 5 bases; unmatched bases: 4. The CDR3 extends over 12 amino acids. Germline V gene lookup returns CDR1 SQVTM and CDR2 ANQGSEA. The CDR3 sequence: CSVLDRVETQYF. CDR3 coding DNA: TGCAGCGTTCTGGACAGGGTGGAGACCCAGTACTTC.

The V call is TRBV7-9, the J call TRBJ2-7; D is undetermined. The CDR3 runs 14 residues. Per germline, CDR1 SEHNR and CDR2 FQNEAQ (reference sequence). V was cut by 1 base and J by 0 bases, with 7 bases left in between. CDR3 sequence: CASSLDTVSYEQYF. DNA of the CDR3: TGTGCCAGCAGCTTAGACACAGTCTCCTACGAGCAGTACTTC.

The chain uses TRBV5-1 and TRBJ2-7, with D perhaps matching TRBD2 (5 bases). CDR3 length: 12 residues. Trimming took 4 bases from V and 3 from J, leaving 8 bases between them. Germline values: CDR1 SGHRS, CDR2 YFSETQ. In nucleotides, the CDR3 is TGCGCCAGCAGCCTGGACTTCTACGAGCAGTACTTC. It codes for CASSLDFYEQYF.

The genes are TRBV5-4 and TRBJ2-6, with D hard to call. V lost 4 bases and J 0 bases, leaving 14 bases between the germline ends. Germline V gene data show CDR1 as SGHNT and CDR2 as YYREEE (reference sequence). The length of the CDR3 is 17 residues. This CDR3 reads CASSVRLTGSGANVLTF. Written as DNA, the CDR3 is TGTGCCAGCAGCGTCAGGCTTACCGGCTCTGGGGCCAACGTCCTGACTTTC.

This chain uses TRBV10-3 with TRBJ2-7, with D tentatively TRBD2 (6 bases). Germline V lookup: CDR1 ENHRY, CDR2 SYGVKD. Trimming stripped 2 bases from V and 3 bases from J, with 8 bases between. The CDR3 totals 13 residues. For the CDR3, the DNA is TGTGCCATCAGTGAGGAGGGACTCTACGAGCAGTACTTC. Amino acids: CAISEEGLYEQYF.

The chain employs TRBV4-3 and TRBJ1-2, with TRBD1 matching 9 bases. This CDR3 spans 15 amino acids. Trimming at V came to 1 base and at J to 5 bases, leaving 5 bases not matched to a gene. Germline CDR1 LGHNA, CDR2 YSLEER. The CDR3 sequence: CASSQVTGQGYGYTF. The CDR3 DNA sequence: TGCGCCAGCAGCCAAGTCACGGGACAGGGTTATGGCTACACCTTC.